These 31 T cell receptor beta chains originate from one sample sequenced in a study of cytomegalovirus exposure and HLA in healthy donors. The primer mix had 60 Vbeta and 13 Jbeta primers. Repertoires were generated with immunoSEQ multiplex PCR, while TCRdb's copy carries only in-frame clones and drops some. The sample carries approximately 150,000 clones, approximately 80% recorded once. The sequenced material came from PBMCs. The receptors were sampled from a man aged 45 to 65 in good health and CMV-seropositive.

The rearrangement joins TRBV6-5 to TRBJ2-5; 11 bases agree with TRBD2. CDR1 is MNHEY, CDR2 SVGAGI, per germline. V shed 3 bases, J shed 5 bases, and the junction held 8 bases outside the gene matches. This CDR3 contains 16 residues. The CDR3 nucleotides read TGTGCCAGCAGTTATAGCGGGAGGGAGGCTGGGGAGACCCAGTACTTC. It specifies CASSYSGREAGETQYF.

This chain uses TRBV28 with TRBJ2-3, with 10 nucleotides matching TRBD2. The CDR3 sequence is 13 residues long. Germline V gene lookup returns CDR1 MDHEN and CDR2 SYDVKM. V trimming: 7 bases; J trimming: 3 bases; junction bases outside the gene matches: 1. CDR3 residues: CASKRGGTDTQYF. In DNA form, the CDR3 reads TGTGCCAGCAAGCGGGGGGGAACAGATACGCAGTATTTT.

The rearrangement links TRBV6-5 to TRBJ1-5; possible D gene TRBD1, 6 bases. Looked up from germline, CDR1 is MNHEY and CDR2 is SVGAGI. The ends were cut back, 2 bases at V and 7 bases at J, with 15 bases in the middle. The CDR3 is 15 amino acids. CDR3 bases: TGTGCCAGCAGTTACCAACAGGGATTTGGCCAGCCCCAGCATTTT. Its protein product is CASSYQQGFGQPQHF.

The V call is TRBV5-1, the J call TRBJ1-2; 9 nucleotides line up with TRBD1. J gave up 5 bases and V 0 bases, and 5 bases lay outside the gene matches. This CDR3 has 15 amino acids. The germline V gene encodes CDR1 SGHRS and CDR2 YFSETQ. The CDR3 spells CASSLETGGRYGYTF. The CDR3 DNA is TGCGCCAGCAGCTTGGAGACAGGGGGACGATATGGCTACACCTTC. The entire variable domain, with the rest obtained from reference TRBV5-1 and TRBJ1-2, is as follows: KAGVTQTPRYLIKTRGQQVTLSCSPISGHRSVSWYQQTPGQGLQFLFEYFSETQRNKGNFPGRFSGRQFSNSRSEMNVSTLELGDSALYLCASSLETGGRYGYTFGSGTRLTVV.

CDR3 DNA: TGTGCCAGTAGTATAGATCGGTTCATGCGATACACTGAAGCTTTCTTT. Its protein product is CASSIDRFMRYTEAFF. The chain uses TRBV19 and TRBJ1-1; D is unclear. CDR1 is LNHDA and CDR2 is SQIVND in the germline V gene (reference sequence). There are 16 residues in the CDR3. Trimming took 0 bases from V and 3 from J, leaving 14 bases between them.

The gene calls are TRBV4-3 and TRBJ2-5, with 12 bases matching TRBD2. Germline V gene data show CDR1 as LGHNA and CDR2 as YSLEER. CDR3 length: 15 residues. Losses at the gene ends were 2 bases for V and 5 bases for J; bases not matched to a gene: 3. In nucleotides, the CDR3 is TGCGCCAGCAGCCAACGACTAGCGGGAGCGGAGACCCAGTACTTC. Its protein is CASSQRLAGAETQYF.

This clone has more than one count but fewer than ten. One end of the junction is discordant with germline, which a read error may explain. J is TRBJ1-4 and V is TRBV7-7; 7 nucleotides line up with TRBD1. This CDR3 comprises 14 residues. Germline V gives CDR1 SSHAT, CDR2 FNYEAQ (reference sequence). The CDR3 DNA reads TGTGCTAGCAGCCATGAACAGGGGAATGAAAAACTGTTTTTT. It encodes CASSHEQGNEKLFF.

The CDR3 spells CASSFWRGGNYEQYF. CDR3 coding DNA: TGTGCCAGCAGCTTTTGGCGGGGTGGAAATTACGAGCAGTACTTC. The rearrangement links TRBV7-9 to TRBJ2-7, with a possible D match to TRBD2 (6 bases). Trimming stripped 3 bases from V and 4 bases from J, with 16 bases between. The CDR3 loop spans 15 amino acids. The germline V gene encodes CDR1 SEHNR and CDR2 FQNEAQ (reference sequence).

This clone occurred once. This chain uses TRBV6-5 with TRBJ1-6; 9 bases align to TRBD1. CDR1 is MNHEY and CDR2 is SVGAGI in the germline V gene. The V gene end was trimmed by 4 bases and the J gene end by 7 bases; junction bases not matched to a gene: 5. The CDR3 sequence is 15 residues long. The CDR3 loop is CASSSTGTGNSPLHF. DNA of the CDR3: TGTGCCAGCAGTTCTACCGGGACAGGGAATTCACCCCTCCACTTT.

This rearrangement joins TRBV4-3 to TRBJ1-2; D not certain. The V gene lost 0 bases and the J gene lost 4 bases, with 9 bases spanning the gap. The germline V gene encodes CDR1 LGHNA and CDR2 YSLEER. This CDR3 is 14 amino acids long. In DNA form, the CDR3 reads TGCGCCAGCAGCCAAGACCCGACAAGCTATGGCTACACCTTC. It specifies CASSQDPTSYGYTF.

This chain's CDR3 is CASSPQGALGELFF. In DNA, the CDR3 is TGTGCCAGCAGTCCACAGGGGGCGTTAGGGGAGCTGTTTTTT. This sequence joins TRBV6-6 and TRBJ2-2; 9 nucleotides agree with TRBD1. From germline, CDR1 is MNHNY and CDR2 SVGAGI (reference sequence). Losses at the gene ends were 5 bases for V and 8 bases for J; bases not matched to a gene: 6. The CDR3 sequence is 14 residues long.

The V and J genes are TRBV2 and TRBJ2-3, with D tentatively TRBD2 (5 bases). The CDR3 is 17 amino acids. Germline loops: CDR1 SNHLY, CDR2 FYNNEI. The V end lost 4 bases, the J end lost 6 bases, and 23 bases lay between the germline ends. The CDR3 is CASSVSIGWGRGDTQYF. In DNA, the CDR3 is TGTGCCAGCAGTGTGTCAATTGGTTGGGGAAGAGGGGATACGCAGTATTTT.

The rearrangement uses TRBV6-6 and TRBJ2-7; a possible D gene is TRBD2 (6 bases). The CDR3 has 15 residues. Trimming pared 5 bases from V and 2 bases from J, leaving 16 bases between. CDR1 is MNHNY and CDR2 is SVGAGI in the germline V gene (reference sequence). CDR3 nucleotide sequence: TGTGCCAGCAGTGCGAGCGGGCAGCGCACCTACGAGCAGTACTTC. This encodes CASSASGQRTYEQYF.

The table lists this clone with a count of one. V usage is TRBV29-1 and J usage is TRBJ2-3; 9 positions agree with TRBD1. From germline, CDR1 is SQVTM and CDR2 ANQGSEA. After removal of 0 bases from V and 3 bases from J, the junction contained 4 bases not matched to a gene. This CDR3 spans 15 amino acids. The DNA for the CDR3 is TGCAGCGTTGAAGATCAGGACAGGGGAACAGATACGCAGTATTTT. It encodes CSVEDQDRGTDTQYF.

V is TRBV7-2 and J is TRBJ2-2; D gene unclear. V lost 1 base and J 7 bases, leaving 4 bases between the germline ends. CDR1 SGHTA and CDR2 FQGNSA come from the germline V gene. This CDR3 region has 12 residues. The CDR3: CASSLVVGELFF. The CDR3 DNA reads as TGTGCCAGCAGCTTAGTAGTCGGGGAGCTGTTTTTT.

CDR3 protein: CASSQDPRHSNQPQHF. For the CDR3, the DNA is TGCGCCAGCAGCCAAGACCCGAGACATAGCAATCAGCCCCAGCATTTT. The rearrangement links TRBV4-1 to TRBJ1-5; D is unclear. V lost 0 bases and J 0 bases, leaving 9 bases between the germline ends. In germline, CDR1 is MGHRA, CDR2 YSYEKL. The CDR3 loop spans 16 amino acids.

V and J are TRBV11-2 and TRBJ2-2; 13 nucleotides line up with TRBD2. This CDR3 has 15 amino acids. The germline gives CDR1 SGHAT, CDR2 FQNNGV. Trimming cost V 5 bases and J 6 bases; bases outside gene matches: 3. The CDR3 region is CASSQTSGGSGELFF. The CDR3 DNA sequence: TGTGCCAGCAGCCAGACTAGCGGGGGGTCCGGGGAGCTGTTTTTT. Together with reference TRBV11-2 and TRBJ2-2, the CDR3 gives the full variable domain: EAGVAQSPRYKIIEKRQSVAFWCNPISGHATLYWYQQILGQGPKLLIQFQNNGVVDDSQLPKDRFSAERLKGVDSTLKIQPAKLEDSAVYLCASSQTSGGSGELFFGEGSRLTVL.

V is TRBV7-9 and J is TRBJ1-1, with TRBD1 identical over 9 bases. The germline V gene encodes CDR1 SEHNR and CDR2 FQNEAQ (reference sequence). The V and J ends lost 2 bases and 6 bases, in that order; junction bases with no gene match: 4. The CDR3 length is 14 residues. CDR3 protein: CASSLNRGPPEAFF. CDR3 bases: TGTGCCAGCAGCTTAAACAGGGGGCCCCCTGAAGCTTTCTTT.

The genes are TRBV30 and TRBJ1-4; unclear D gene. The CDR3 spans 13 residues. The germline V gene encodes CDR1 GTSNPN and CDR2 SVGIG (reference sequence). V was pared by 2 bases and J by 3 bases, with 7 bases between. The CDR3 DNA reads TGTGCCTGGAGTAAGGGAGCTAATGAAAAACTGTTTTTT. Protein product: CAWSKGANEKLFF.

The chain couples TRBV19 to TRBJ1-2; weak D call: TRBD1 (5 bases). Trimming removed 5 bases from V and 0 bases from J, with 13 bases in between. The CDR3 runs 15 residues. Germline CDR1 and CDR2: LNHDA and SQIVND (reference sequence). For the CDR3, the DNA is TGTGCCAGTAGTGCCCGACAGCAATCTAACTATGGCTACACCTTC. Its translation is CASSARQQSNYGYTF.

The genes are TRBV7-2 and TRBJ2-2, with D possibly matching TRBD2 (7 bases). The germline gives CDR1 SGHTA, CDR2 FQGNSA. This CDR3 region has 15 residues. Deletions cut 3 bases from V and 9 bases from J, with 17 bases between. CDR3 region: CASSFEGGTLRELFF. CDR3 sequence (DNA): TGTGCCAGCAGCTTTGAGGGGGGGACCCTTCGGGAGCTGTTTTTT.

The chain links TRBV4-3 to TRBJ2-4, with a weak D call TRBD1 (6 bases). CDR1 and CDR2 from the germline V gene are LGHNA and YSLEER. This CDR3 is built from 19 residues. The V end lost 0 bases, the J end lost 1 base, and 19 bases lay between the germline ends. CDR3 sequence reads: CASSQERVGGRAAKNIQYF. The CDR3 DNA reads TGCGCCAGCAGCCAAGAACGGGTAGGGGGTCGGGCGGCCAAAAACATTCAGTACTTC.

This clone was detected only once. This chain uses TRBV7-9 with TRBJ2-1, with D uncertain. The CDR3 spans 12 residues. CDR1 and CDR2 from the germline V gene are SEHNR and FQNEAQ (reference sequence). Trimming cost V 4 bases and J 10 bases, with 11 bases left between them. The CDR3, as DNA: TGTGCCAGCAGCTCCAGTGCGGAAGAGCAGTTCTTC. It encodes CASSSSAEEQFF.

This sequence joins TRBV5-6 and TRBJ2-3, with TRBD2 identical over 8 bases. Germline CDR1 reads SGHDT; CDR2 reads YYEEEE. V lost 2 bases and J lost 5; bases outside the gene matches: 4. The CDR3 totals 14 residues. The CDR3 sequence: CASSLAGAGDTQYF. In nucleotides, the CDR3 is TGTGCCAGCAGCTTAGCGGGAGCGGGAGATACGCAGTATTTT.

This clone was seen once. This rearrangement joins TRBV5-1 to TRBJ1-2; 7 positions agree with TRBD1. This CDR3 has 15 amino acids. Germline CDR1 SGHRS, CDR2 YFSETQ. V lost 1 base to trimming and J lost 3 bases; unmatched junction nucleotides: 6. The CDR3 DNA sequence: TGCGCCAGCAGCTTGTCCAGTCAGGGGGACTATGGCTACACCTTC. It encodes CASSLSSQGDYGYTF.

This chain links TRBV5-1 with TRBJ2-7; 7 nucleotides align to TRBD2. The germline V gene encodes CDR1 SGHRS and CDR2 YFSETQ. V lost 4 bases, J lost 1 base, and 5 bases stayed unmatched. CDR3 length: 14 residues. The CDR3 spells CASSPGDYSYEQYF. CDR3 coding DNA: TGCGCCAGCAGCCCGGGGGACTATTCCTACGAGCAGTACTTC.

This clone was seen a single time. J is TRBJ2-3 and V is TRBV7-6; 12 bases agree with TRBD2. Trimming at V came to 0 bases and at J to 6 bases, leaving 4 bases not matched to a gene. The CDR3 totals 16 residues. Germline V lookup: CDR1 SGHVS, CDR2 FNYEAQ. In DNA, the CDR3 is TGTGCCAGCAGCTTAGCCTCTAGCGGGAGGGCCGATACGCAGTATTTT. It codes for CASSLASSGRADTQYF.

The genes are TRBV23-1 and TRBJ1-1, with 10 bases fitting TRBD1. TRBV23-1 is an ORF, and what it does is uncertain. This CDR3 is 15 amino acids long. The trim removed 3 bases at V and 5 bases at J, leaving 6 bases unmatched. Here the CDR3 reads CASSHQTGGGTEAFF. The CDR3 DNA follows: TGCGCCAGCAGTCACCAGACAGGGGGCGGAACTGAAGCTTTCTTT.

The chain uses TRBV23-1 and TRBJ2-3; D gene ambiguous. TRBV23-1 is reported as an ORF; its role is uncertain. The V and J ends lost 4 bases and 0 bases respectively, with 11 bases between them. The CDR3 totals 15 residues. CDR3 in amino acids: CASSLRVSSTDTQYF. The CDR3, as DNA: TGCGCCAGCAGTCTCCGGGTCTCCAGCACAGATACGCAGTATTTT.

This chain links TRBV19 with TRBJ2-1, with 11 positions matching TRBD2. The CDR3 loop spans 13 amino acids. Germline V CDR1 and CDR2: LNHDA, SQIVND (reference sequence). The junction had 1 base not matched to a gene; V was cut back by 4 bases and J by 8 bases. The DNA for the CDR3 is TGTGCCAGTAGTAGACTAGCGGGACATGAGCAGTTCTTC. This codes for CASSRLAGHEQFF.

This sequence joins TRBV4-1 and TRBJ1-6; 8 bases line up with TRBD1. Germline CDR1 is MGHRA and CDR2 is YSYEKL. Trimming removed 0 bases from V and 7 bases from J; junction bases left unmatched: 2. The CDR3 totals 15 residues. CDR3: CASSQDRTGNSPLHF. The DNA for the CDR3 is TGCGCCAGCAGCCAAGACCGGACAGGGAATTCACCCCTCCACTTT.